This passage covers 27 T cell receptor beta chains from one sample sequenced in a study of shared clonotypes between healthy human individuals. Repertoires were generated with immunoSEQ multiplex PCR, while TCRdb's copy carries only in-frame clones and drops some. Found here are around 990,000 clones, 60% to 85% of them singletons; the top ten hold roughly 0.83%. The material sequenced was memory CD4+ T cells from PBMCs. The subset is: CD45RA-negative fraction. The receptors were gathered from a man aged 18 to 35 in good health. Some clones in this sample may be carry-over from other donors' samples.

The gene calls are TRBV30 and TRBJ1-1, with a tentative D call TRBD1 (5 bases). Germline CDR1 and CDR2: GTSNPN and SVGIG (reference sequence). V dropped 0 bases and J dropped 9 bases, with 11 bases sitting between them. The CDR3 spans 12 residues. CDR3 nucleotides: TGTGCCTGGAGTGTAAATCAGGGCAAAGCTTTCTTT. As protein: CAWSVNQGKAFF.

The chain recombines TRBV4-1 with TRBJ2-7; TRBD1 agrees at 8 bases. The CDR3 is 14 residues long. The V and J ends lost 3 bases and 1 base, in that order; junction bases with no gene match: 2. CDR1 and CDR2 (germline): MGHRA, YSYEKL. In DNA, the CDR3 is TGCGCCAGCAGCCACGGACAGGGTTCCTACGAGCAGTACTTC. Amino acids: CASSHGQGSYEQYF.

The chain joins TRBV4-2 to TRBJ2-1, with TRBD1 matching over 8 bases. Unmatched junction bases numbered 10, after V lost 0 bases and J lost 12 bases. This CDR3 region has 15 residues. Germline V gives CDR1 LGHNA, CDR2 YNFKEQ. The DNA of the CDR3 is TGTGCCAGCAGCCAAGAAAGGGCAGGGGGCGTGGGGCAGTTCTTC. This translates into CASSQERAGGVGQFF.

The rearrangement joins TRBV25-1 to TRBJ2-6; 8 bases match TRBD1. Unmatched junction bases numbered 9, after V lost 7 bases and J lost 1 base. Germline V CDR1 and CDR2: MGHDK, SYGVNS. The CDR3 length is 17 residues. CDR3 sequence (DNA): TGTGCCAGCATCGGCGACAGGGGAAGGTCTGGGGCCAACGTCCTGACTTTC. The encoded protein is CASIGDRGRSGANVLTF. The full variable domain, rest sourced from reference TRBV25-1 and TRBJ2-6, is EADIYQTPRYLVIGTGKKITLECSQTMGHDKMYWYQQDPGMELHLIHYSYGVNSTEKGDLSSESTVSRIRTEHFPLTLESARPSHTSQYLCASIGDRGRSGANVLTFGAGSRLTVL.

The chain employs TRBV6-9 and TRBJ2-5; D not resolved. There are 17 residues in the CDR3. V was clipped by 6 bases and J by 5 bases, with 25 bases between them. CDR1 MNHGY and CDR2 SVAAGI come from the germline V gene. The CDR3 sequence is CASRPIFQVTRWETQYF. Here the CDR3 DNA reads TGTGCCAGCAGACCGATTTTTCAGGTTACGAGATGGGAGACCCAGTACTTC.

V is TRBV7-2 and J is TRBJ1-1; TRBD1 aligns across 8 bases. Trimming took 1 base from V and 5 from J; bases not matched to a gene: 6. The germline gives CDR1 SGHTA, CDR2 FQGNSA. The CDR3 is 15 amino acids. The CDR3 coding sequence is TGTGCCAGCAGCTTAGATCAGGGGGCCTGGACTGAAGCTTTCTTT. Protein product: CASSLDQGAWTEAFF. Full variable domain (rest looked up from reference TRBV7-2 and TRBJ1-1): GAGVSQSPSNKVTEKGKDVELRCDPISGHTALYWYRQSLGQGLEFLIYFQGNSAPDKSGLPSDRFSAERTGGSVSTLTIQRTQQEDSAVYLCASSLDQGAWTEAFFGQGTRLTVV.

This clone was counted a single time. The gene calls are TRBV6-1 and TRBJ1-1; D gene uncertain. Trimming cost V 5 bases and J 4 bases, with 11 bases left between them. The CDR3 totals 13 residues. In germline, CDR1 is MNHNS, CDR2 SASEGT. The DNA for the CDR3 is TGTGCCAGCAGTTTTACAGTCCTCACTGAAGCTTTCTTT. This gives the protein CASSFTVLTEAFF.

This clone was picked up a small number of times. As DNA, the CDR3 is TGTGCCTGCTGCAGGCGAGGGGGCGATGAGCAGTTCTTC. Translated: CACCRRGGDEQFF. This chain joins TRBV30 and TRBJ2-1; TRBD1 aligns across 7 bases. The CDR3 is 13 residues long. CDR1 is GTSNPN and CDR2 is SVGIG in the germline V gene (reference sequence). Trimming removed 6 bases from V and 8 bases from J; junction bases left unmatched: 10.

The chain carries TRBV6-1 and TRBJ2-7, with 7 bases aligning to TRBD1. This CDR3 region has 13 residues. The V segment lost 2 bases and the J segment 6 bases; nucleotides outside the gene matches: 4. Germline-derived CDR1 and CDR2 are MNHNS and SASEGT. The CDR3 region is CASSEKDRVEQYF. The CDR3 coding sequence is TGTGCCAGCAGTGAAAAAGACAGGGTCGAGCAGTACTTC.

This chain uses TRBV27 with TRBJ2-7; D unresolved. Between the trimmed V and J ends, which lost 2 bases and 5 bases, there was a span of 16 bases. This CDR3 region has 15 residues. Germline CDR1 MNHEY, CDR2 SMNVEV (reference sequence). CDR3 amino acids: CASSLIQSSVNEQYF. CDR3 coding DNA: TGTGCCAGCAGTTTAATTCAGTCCTCTGTAAACGAGCAGTACTTC.

This clone has a handful of counts. V and J are TRBV7-9 and TRBJ1-2; D unclear. Looked up from germline, CDR1 is SEHNR and CDR2 is FQNEAQ (reference sequence). V was clipped by 1 base and J by 8 bases, with 8 bases between them. The CDR3 sequence is 12 residues long. The CDR3 DNA follows: TGTGCCAGCAGCTTAGAAGTGCGCGGCTACACCTTC. Protein product: CASSLEVRGYTF.

The CDR3 region is CASSLLGRVNEKLFF. In DNA, the CDR3 is TGTGCCAGCAGCTTACTTGGCAGGGTGAACGAAAAACTGTTTTTT. V is TRBV7-2 and J is TRBJ1-4, with D perhaps matching TRBD1 (5 bases). Trimming pared 2 bases from V and 8 bases from J, leaving 15 bases between. CDR1 is SGHTA, CDR2 FQGNSA, per germline. The CDR3 consists of 15 residues.

This clone has a handful of counts. J is TRBJ2-5 and V is TRBV5-4, with D perhaps matching TRBD1 or TRBD2 (5 bases each). This CDR3 has 16 residues. V was cut by 4 bases and J by 4 bases, with 20 bases left in between. Germline CDR1 reads SGHNT; CDR2 reads YYREEE (reference sequence). Written as DNA, the CDR3 is TGTGCCAGCAGCCTCGGCGGCGGGCAGGGAGTAGAGACCCAGTACTTC. Protein: CASSLGGGQGVETQYF. The full variable domain, with the rest looked up from reference TRBV5-4 and TRBJ2-5, is ETGVTQSPTHLIKTRGQQVTLRCSSQSGHNTVSWYQQALGQGPQFIFQYYREEENGRGNFPPRFSGLQFPNYSSELNVNALELDDSALYLCASSLGGGQGVETQYFGPGTRLLVL.

The rearrangement links TRBV18 to TRBJ2-2; 7 bases fit TRBD1. The CDR3 runs to 16 residues. Germline V gene sequence: CDR1 KGHSH, CDR2 LQKENI. V lost 2 bases and J lost 3; bases outside the gene matches: 6. Written as DNA, the CDR3 is TGTGCCAGCTCACCAGACACAGGGGCGGACACCGGGGAGCTGTTTTTT. As protein: CASSPDTGADTGELFF.

This clone was seen many times. The same CDR3 is also encoded by other DNA sequences in this sample. The V call is TRBV18, the J call TRBJ2-6, with D unresolved. The CDR3 has 14 residues. Trimming took 3 bases from V and 1 from J, leaving 4 bases between them. In germline, CDR1 is KGHSH, CDR2 LQKENI. The CDR3 region is CASSPLSGANVLTF. DNA for the CDR3: TGTGCCAGCTCACCTCTATCTGGGGCCAACGTCCTGACTTTC.

The chain recombines TRBV25-1 with TRBJ2-1; 7 bases line up with TRBD1. V dropped 6 bases and J dropped 3; count of bases not matched to a gene: 5. The germline V gene has CDR1 MGHDK and CDR2 SYGVNS. The CDR3 covers 14 residues. The CDR3 nucleotides are TGTGCCAGCAGGGAAAGACAGGGCTACAATGAGCAGTTCTTC. This sequence encodes CASRERQGYNEQFF. The variable domain in full, with the rest retrieved from reference TRBV25-1 and TRBJ2-1, is EADIYQTPRYLVIGTGKKITLECSQTMGHDKMYWYQQDPGMELHLIHYSYGVNSTEKGDLSSESTVSRIRTEHFPLTLESARPSHTSQYLCASRERQGYNEQFFGPGTRLTVL.

The rearrangement uses TRBV5-1 and TRBJ2-3; 8 bases are shared with TRBD2. In germline, CDR1 is SGHRS, CDR2 YFSETQ. Trimming removed 4 bases from V and 3 bases from J; junction bases left unmatched: 10. The CDR3 totals 16 residues. The CDR3 DNA reads TGCGCCAGCAGCGCCGCACCGGGACTAGGGACAGATACGCAGTATTTT. It translates to CASSAAPGLGTDTQYF. The variable domain in full, with the rest retrieved from reference TRBV5-1 and TRBJ2-3, is KAGVTQTPRYLIKTRGQQVTLSCSPISGHRSVSWYQQTPGQGLQFLFEYFSETQRNKGNFPGRFSGRQFSNSRSEMNVSTLELGDSALYLCASSAAPGLGTDTQYFGPGTRLTVL.

This clone was seen more than once but under ten times. The V call is TRBV7-3, the J call TRBJ2-7; D is perhaps TRBD2 (6 bases). The CDR3 totals 15 residues. The ends were cut back, 0 bases at V and 5 bases at J, with 14 bases in the middle. Germline CDR1 SGHTA, CDR2 FQGTGA. The CDR3: CASSLTIADVDEQYF. In DNA form, the CDR3 reads TGTGCCAGCAGCTTAACTATAGCGGATGTGGACGAGCAGTACTTC.

The count of this clone is one. The J gene is TRBJ2-3, the V gene TRBV2; 10 bases align to TRBD1. Germline V gene sequence: CDR1 SNHLY, CDR2 FYNNEI. This CDR3 spans 16 amino acids. V shed 4 bases and J 1 base; nucleotides not matched to a gene: 5. In nucleotides, the CDR3 is TGTGCCAGCAGTGGGGGACAGGGGCCCCGCACAGATACGCAGTATTTT. It specifies CASSGGQGPRTDTQYF.

The chain links TRBV18 to TRBJ2-1; D gene unclear. V was pared by 2 bases and J by 10 bases, with 6 bases between. Germline values: CDR1 KGHSH, CDR2 LQKENI. CDR3 size: 11 residues. The CDR3: CASSPSLEQFF. As DNA, the CDR3 is TGTGCCAGCTCACCATCTTTGGAGCAGTTCTTC.

This chain joins TRBV6-6 and TRBJ2-4, with TRBD2 matching over 7 bases. Trimming removed 2 bases from V and 3 bases from J; junction bases left unmatched: 7. The CDR3 spans 16 residues. Germline assignment: CDR1 MNHNY and CDR2 SVGAGI (reference sequence). The CDR3 bases are TGTGCCAGCAGTTACGGGGGGGAACAGAGCAAAAACATTCAGTACTTC. It yields the protein CASSYGGEQSKNIQYF.

In DNA, the CDR3 is TGTGCCAGCATGAATCGGGGGAGCGGGAGGGAACCCGATGAGCAGTTCTTC. Translated: CASMNRGSGREPDEQFF. The rearrangement joins TRBV9 to TRBJ2-1; 10 positions match TRBD2. Trimming took 6 bases from V and 8 from J; bases not matched to a gene: 17. Per germline, CDR1 SGDLS and CDR2 YYNGEE. The CDR3 length is 17 residues.

V gene TRBV9 combines with J gene TRBJ2-1, with 11 bases matching TRBD2. The V and J ends lost 3 bases and 7 bases, in that order; junction bases with no gene match: 12. This CDR3 has 17 amino acids. Germline V lookup: CDR1 SGDLS, CDR2 YYNGEE. CDR3 DNA sequence: TGTGCCAGCAGCGGATCCTATAGCGGGAGGGCCGAAAATGAGCAGTTCTTC. It is translated as CASSGSYSGRAENEQFF. Based on the CDR3 plus reference TRBV9 and TRBJ2-1, the full variable domain is DSGVTQTPKHLITATGQRVTLRCSPRSGDLSVYWYQQSLDQGLQFLIQYYNGEERAKGNILERFSAQQFPDLHSELNLSSLELGDSALYFCASSGSYSGRAENEQFFGPGTRLTVL.

The chain links TRBV20-1 to TRBJ2-7; D is unclear. V was shortened by 5 bases and J by 11 bases, with 10 bases between the two germline ends. Germline V CDR1 and CDR2: DFQATT, SNEGSKA (reference sequence). This CDR3 is 9 amino acids long. The CDR3 loop is CSAAPLKYF. The CDR3 coding sequence is TGCAGTGCTGCACCCCTAAAGTACTTC.

The chain uses TRBV5-1 and TRBJ2-7; D not resolved. Germline V lookup: CDR1 SGHRS, CDR2 YFSETQ. V lost 1 base to trimming and J lost 4 bases, with 12 bases between them. The CDR3 totals 14 residues. This chain's CDR3 is CASSLHMSQYEQYF. CDR3 DNA: TGCGCCAGCAGCTTGCACATGTCACAATACGAGCAGTACTTC.

The chain joins TRBV4-2 to TRBJ2-3; 13 bases line up with TRBD2. The CDR3 runs 16 residues. V was pared by 4 bases and J by 9 bases, with 10 bases of the junction left unmatched. Looked up from germline, CDR1 is LGHNA and CDR2 is YNFKEQ. The CDR3 is CASSPGLAGTFFTQYF. In DNA, the CDR3 is TGTGCCAGCAGCCCGGGACTAGCGGGAACCTTTTTCACGCAGTATTTT.

With respect to this clone: Other DNA sequences in the sample encode the same CDR3. V and J are TRBV5-1 and TRBJ1-1, with 7 nucleotides matching TRBD1. CDR3 length: 14 residues. V lost 3 bases to trimming and J lost 0 bases; unmatched junction nucleotides: 2. Germline V gene lookup returns CDR1 SGHRS and CDR2 YFSETQ. The CDR3 protein is CASSSGQLNTEAFF. The CDR3 bases are TGCGCCAGCAGCTCGGGACAGTTGAACACTGAAGCTTTCTTT.